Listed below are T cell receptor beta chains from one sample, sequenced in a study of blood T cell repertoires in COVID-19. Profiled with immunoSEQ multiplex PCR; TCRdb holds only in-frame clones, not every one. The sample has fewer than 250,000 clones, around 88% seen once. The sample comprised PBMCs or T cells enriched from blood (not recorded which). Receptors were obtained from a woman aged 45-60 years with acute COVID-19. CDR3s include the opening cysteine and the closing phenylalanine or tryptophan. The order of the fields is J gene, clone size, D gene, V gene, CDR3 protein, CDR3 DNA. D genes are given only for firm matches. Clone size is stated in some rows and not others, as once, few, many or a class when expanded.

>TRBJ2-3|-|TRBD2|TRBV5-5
CASSYRASGSPRVTDTQYF
TGTGCCAGCAGCTACCGGGCTAGCGGGAGTCCCCGGGTGACAGATACGCAGTATTTT
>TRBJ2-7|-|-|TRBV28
CASRQGGPSYEQYF
TGTGCCAGCAGGCAGGGTGGGCCGTCCTACGAGCAGTACTTC
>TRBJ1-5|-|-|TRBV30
CAWSSGGTLNQPQHF
TGTGCCTGGAGTTCCGGGGGGACCCTAAATCAGCCCCAGCATTTT
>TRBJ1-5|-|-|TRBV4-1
CASSQFGQSNQPQHF
TGCGCCAGCAGCCAATTTGGCCAGAGCAATCAGCCCCAGCATTTT
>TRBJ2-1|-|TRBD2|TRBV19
CASRASGRMYNEQFF
TGTGCCAGTAGGGCTAGCGGGAGGATGTACAATGAGCAGTTCTTC
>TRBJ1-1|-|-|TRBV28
CASESSGTRIAEAFF
TGTGCCAGCGAATCCTCCGGGACACGGATCGCTGAAGCTTTCTTT
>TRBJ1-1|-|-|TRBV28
CASSLAQVNTEAFF
TGTGCCAGCAGCTTGGCCCAAGTAAACACTGAAGCTTTCTTT
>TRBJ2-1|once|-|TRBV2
CASREGFRAELYNEQFF
TGTGCCAGCAGGGAGGGATTTCGGGCCGAACTCTACAATGAGCAGTTCTTC
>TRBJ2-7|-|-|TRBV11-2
CASSLVALNEQYF
TGTGCCAGCAGCTTAGTAGCGTTGAACGAGCAGTACTTC
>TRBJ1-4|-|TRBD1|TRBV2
CASARPWQGVANEKLFF
TGTGCCAGCGCCCGACCATGGCAGGGGGTCGCTAATGAAAAACTGTTTTTT
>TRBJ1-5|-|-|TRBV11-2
CASSLGRGDNQPQHF
TGTGCCAGCAGCTTAGGACGCGGGGACAATCAGCCCCAGCATTTT
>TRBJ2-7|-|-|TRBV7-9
CASSLSPVYEQYF
TGTGCCAGCAGCTTATCCCCGGTCTACGAGCAGTACTTC
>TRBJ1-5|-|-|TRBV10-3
CAISEGGNQPQHF
TGTGCCATCAGTGAAGGAGGGAACCAGCCCCAGCATTTT
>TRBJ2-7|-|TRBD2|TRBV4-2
CASSSRTSGSSPTEQYF
TGTGCCAGCAGCTCCCGGACTAGCGGGAGCAGCCCTACCGAGCAGTACTTC
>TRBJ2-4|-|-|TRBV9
CASSLGHQNIQYF
TGTGCCAGCAGCCTGGGACACCAAAACATTCAGTACTTC
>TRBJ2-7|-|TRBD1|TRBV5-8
CASSFEGTVHEQYF
TGTGCCAGCAGCTTTGAAGGGACAGTCCACGAGCAGTACTTC
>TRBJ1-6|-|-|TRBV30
CAWSPTRGGARNSPLHF
TGTGCCTGGAGTCCCACTAGAGGAGGGGCTCGGAATTCACCCCTCCACTTT
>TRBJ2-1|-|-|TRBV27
CATEGLNEQFF
TGTGCCACCGAGGGCCTCAATGAGCAGTTCTTC
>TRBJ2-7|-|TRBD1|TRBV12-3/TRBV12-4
CASSFTGGDEQYF
TGTGCCAGCAGTTTCACAGGGGGCGACGAGCAGTACTTC
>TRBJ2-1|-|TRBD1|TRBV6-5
CASSPQGNEQFF
TGTGCCAGCAGCCCACAGGGGAATGAGCAGTTCTTC